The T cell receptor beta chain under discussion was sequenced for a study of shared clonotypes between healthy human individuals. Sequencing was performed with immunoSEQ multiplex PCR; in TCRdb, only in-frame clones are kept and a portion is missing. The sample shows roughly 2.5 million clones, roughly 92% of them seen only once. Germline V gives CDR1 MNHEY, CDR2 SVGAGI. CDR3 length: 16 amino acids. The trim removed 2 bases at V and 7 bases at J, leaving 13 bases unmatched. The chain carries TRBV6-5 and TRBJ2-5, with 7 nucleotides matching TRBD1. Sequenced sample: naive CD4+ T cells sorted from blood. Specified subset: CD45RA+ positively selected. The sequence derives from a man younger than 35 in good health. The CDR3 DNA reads TGTGCCAGCAGTTACCTGACAGGGAATGAAGAATGGACCCAGTACTTC. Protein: CASSYLTGNEEWTQYF.